This T cell receptor (beta chain) is from a study of T cell responses to AZD1222 COVID-19 vaccine. Study-level results: It should be noted that donors were predominantly white British and more often female, and clonal diversity was possibly underestimated. The study reported that nearly half of spike-specific TCRs target unmutated variant regions.

Germline loops: CDR1 MGHRA, CDR2 YSYEKL. This CDR3 contains 11 residues. V lost 0 bases and J 9 bases, leaving 0 bases between the germline ends. This clone was detected a few times. Antigen: not known. Using immunoSEQ multiplex PCR, the repertoire was profiled, and TCRdb retains in-frame clones only, with some absent. Of some 96,000 clones in the sample, approximately 91% were seen once. The rearrangement uses TRBV4-1 and TRBJ1-6; no definite D call. This TCR derives from an adult in good health. The specimen was peripheral blood, collected on day 0 of AZD1222 vaccination. The DNA for the CDR3 is TGCGCCAGCAGCCAAGATTCACCCCTCCACTTT. It encodes CASSQDSPLHF.